One T cell receptor beta chain is described in this entry. The sample originates from a study of shared clonotypes between healthy human individuals. The CDR3 has 16 amino acids. V shed 1 base and J shed 0 bases, with 12 bases lying between them. CDR1 and CDR2 (germline): MNHNS, SASEGT. Assay: immunoSEQ multiplex PCR; the TCRdb copy retains only in-frame clones and omits some. The sample shows 1.5 million to 2.5 million clones, about 95% of them seen only once. CD8 cells regarded as naive lacked CD45RO, were positively chosen for CCR7, and omitted terminally differentiated effector memory CD45RA+ cells.

The sample taken for sequencing was naive CD8+ T cells sorted from blood. The clonotype originates from a man younger than 35 in good health. This chain joins TRBV6-1 and TRBJ1-2; unclear D gene. CDR3 DNA sequence: TGTGCCAGCAGTGAAGGGGATGGATGGACTAACTATGGCTACACCTTC. It yields the protein CASSEGDGWTNYGYTF.